The entry below gives a single T cell receptor (beta chain) sequence along with its context. Germline V CDR1 and CDR2: LNHDA, SQIVND (reference sequence). The V gene lost 5 bases and the J gene lost 0 bases, with 7 bases spanning the gap. The CDR3 is made up of 13 amino acids. Authors' methods: Using reference gene primer amplification, nucleated cell counts were estimated. The assay was immunoSEQ multiplex PCR, and TCRdb's table has in-frame clones only and misses some. From that table come the V and J calls and clone size; the DNA was used to work out D and trimming. The repertoire holds over 25,000 clones, with roughly 82% as singletons. This entry comes from a study of blood T cell repertoires in COVID-19. Study in general: Samples came from the United States, Italy and Spain, spanning acute and convalescent COVID-19. The analysed material was cDNA or gDNA that came from T cells, B-cell-depleted T cells, or PBMCs.

The sequencing input was peripheral blood. The clonotype comes from a human donor in a cohort sampled during active COVID-19. The chain recombines TRBV19 with TRBJ2-5, with no clear D. The chain's CDR3 is CASSRVDQETQYF. The CDR3 region has the DNA TGTGCCAGTAGTCGGGTCGACCAAGAGACCCAGTACTTC.